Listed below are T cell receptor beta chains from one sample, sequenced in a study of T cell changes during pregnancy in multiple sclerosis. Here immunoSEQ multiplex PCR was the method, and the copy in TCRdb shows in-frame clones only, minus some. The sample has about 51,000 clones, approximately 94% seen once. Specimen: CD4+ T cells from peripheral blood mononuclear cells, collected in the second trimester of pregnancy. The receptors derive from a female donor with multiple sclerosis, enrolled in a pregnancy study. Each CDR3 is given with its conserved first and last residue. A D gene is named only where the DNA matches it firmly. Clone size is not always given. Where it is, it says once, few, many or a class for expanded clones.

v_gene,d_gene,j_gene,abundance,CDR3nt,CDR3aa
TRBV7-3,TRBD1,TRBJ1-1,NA,TGTGCCAGCAGCCCAGGGGGGGGACAGGGCACTGAAGCTTTCTTT,CASSPGGGQGTEAFF
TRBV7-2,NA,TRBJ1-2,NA,TGTGCCAGCAGCTTAGCCAGGGACTATGGCTACACCTTC,CASSLARDYGYTF
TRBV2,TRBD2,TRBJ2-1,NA,TGTGCCAGCAGGGAAACGGGACTAGCGTCACATGAGCAGTTCTTC,CASRETGLASHEQFF
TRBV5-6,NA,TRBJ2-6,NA,TGTGCCAGCAGCTTGGCAAGAGACAGGTCCTCCTCTGGGGCCAACGTCCTGACTTTC,CASSLARDRSSSGANVLTF
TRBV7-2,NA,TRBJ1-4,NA,TGTGCCAGCAGCTTAACGCCTGTTGGTGTGAGAAAACTGTTTTTT,CASSLTPVGVRKLFF
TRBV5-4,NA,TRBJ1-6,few,TGTGCCAGCAGCTTACGCCCCGAGGCCAATTCACCCCTCCACTTT,CASSLRPEANSPLHF
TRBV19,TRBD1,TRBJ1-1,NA,TGTGCCACCTCCTTCGACAGGGGCACTGAAGCTTTCTTT,CATSFDRGTEAFF
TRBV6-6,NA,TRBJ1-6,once,TGTGCCAGCAGTTATGGGGAGAAACCCCTCCACTTT,CASSYGEKPLHF
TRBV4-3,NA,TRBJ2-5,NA,TGCGCCAGCAGCCAAGGGCCAGGGGAAGGATGGGAGACCCAGTACTTC,CASSQGPGEGWETQYF
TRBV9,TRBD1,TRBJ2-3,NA,TGTGCCAGCAGCGTATTTCAGGGGGCCAGCACAGATACGCAGTATTTT,CASSVFQGASTDTQYF
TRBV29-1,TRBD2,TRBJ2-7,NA,TGCAGCGTTGCCACGGGAGGAGGTTCCTACGAGCAGTACTTC,CSVATGGGSYEQYF
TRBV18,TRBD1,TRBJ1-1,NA,TGTGCCAGCTCGTTTAAACGGGACAGCACTGAAGCTTTCTTT,CASSFKRDSTEAFF
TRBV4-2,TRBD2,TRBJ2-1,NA,TGTGCCAGCAGCCAAGATGGGGAGGGCCGGAATGAGCAGTTCTTC,CASSQDGEGRNEQFF
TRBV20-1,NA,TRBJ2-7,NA,TGCAGTGCCCCGGTCGGCTACGAGCAGTACTTC,CSAPVGYEQYF
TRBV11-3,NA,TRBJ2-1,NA,TGTGCCAGCAGCTTAGTACTTGACGGGGAGCAGTTCTTC,CASSLVLDGEQFF
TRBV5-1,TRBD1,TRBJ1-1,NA,TGCGCCAGCAGCGCGGCGGGACAGGGGGCGACGTCGGCCACTGAAGCTTTCTTT,CASSAAGQGATSATEAFF
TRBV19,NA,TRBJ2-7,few,TGTGCCAGTAGTTCAGCGTCCTACGAGCAGTACTTC,CASSSASYEQYF
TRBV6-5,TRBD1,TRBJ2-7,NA,TGTGCCAGCAGTTACCTTATGACAGGGTCGTCCTACGAGCAGTACTTC,CASSYLMTGSSYEQYF
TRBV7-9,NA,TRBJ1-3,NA,TGTGCCAGCAGCACCCGGACTCCGGCGGCCGGAAACACCATATATTTT,CASSTRTPAAGNTIYF
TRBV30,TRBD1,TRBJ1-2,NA,TGTGCCTGGAGCGTCCTGGACAGGGGGCTGGTCAACTATGGCTACACCTTC,CAWSVLDRGLVNYGYTF
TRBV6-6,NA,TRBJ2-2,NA,TGTGCCAGCAGTTACGTCGGGGTCAGGGGGGAGCTGTTTTTT,CASSYVGVRGELFF
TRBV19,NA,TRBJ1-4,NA,TGTGCCAGTAGTACACAGACAGGCGGGGAAAAACTGTTTTTT,CASSTQTGGEKLFF
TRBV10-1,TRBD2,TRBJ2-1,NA,TGCGCCAGTGGGGTAGCGGGGCCTGACCCCTACAATGAGCAGTTCTTC,CASGVAGPDPYNEQFF
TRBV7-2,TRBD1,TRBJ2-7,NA,TGTGCCAGCACCTTAACCCGGGACAGAGCCTACGAGCAGTACTTC,CASTLTRDRAYEQYF
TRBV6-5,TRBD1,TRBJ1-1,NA,TGTGCCAGCAGTTACGAAACAGGGGTGGCTGAAGCTTTCTTT,CASSYETGVAEAFF
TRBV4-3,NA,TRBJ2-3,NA,TGCGCCAGCAGCCTTCATCTCCCGGTTCCGCCTAGCACAGATACGCAGTATTTT,CASSLHLPVPPSTDTQYF
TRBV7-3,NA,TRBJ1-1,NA,TGTGCCAGCAGCACACGGGAGAACACTGAAGCTTTCTTT,CASSTRENTEAFF
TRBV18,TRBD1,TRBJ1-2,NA,TGTGCCAGCTCACCACCAACGGGACAGGCTACGCATGGCTACACCTTC,CASSPPTGQATHGYTF
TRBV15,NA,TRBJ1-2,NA,TGTGCCACCAGCAGAGATGGGGGGTTGGGTGGCTACACCTTC,CATSRDGGLGGYTF
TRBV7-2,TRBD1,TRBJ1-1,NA,TGTGCCAGCAGCTTTGTGGACAGGGTGGCTTTCTTT,CASSFVDRVAFF
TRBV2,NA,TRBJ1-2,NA,TGTGCCAGCAGAGGGCCACAGGGTGGCTATGGCTACACCTTC,CASRGPQGGYGYTF
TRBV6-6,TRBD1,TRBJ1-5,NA,TGTGCCAGCAGTTACTCGATAGCAGGGGGCAGCCAGCCCCAGCATTTT,CASSYSIAGGSQPQHF
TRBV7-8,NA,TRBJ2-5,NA,TGTGCCAGCAGCATGAGGGGGGAGGGAGAGACCCAGTACTTC,CASSMRGEGETQYF
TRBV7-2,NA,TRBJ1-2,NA,TGTGCCAGCAGCTTAGTAGGCGGCAATAACTATGGCTACACCTTC,CASSLVGGNNYGYTF
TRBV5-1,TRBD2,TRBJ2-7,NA,TGCGCCAGCAGCTTGGGGCCTAGCGGGGGGTCCTACGAGCAGTACTTC,CASSLGPSGGSYEQYF
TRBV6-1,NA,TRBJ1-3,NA,TGTGCCAGCGACCACGGGAGCTCTGGAAACACCATATATTTT,CASDHGSSGNTIYF
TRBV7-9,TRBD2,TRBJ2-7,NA,TGTGCCAGCAGCCCGCGGGGGGGAGCCTACGAGCAGTACTTC,CASSPRGGAYEQYF
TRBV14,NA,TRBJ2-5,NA,TGTGCCAGCAGCCAAGGTCTGAACCGGGAGACCCAGTACTTC,CASSQGLNRETQYF
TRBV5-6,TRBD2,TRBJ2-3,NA,TGTGCCAGCAGCCCTTCGTGGGGGGGAACAGATACGCAGTATTTT,CASSPSWGGTDTQYF
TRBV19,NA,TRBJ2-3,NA,TGTGCCAGTAGTCAGAGCACAGATACGCAGTATTTT,CASSQSTDTQYF
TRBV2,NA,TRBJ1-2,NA,TGTGCCAGCAGTTATAGACCCCGGGAACAAGGGGGCTACACCTTC,CASSYRPREQGGYTF
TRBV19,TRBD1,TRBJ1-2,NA,TGTGCCAGTCAGCAGGGGGACTATGGCTACACCTTC,CASQQGDYGYTF
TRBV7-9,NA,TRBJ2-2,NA,TGTGCCAGCAGCTCCCTACAGGGAGATACCGGGGAGCTGTTTTTT,CASSSLQGDTGELFF
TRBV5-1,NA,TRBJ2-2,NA,TGCGCCAGCAGCCCGACGGCGGGCATTCCCGCGGCCGGGGAGCTGTTTTTT,CASSPTAGIPAAGELFF
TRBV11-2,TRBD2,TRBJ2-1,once,TGTGCCAGCAAGCTTAGGGCCCTAGCGGGGGGCCCCTACAATGAGCAGTTCTTC,CASKLRALAGGPYNEQFF
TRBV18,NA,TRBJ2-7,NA,TGTGCCAGCTCACCGCGCAGGGACTCCGGATACGAGCAGTACTTC,CASSPRRDSGYEQYF
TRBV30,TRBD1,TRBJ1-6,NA,TGTGCCTGGAGTGTACCCATGGGCAGGGGGCTTGCCTGGCATTCACCCCTCCACTTT,CAWSVPMGRGLAWHSPLHF
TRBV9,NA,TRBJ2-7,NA,TGTGCCAGCAGCGCGGGGACACACAACTACGAGCAGTACTTC,CASSAGTHNYEQYF
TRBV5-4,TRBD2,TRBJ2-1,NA,TGTGCCAGCAGCTTGGGACGAAGCGGGGGGTACAATGAGCAGTTCTTC,CASSLGRSGGYNEQFF
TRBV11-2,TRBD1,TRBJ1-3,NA,TGTGCCAGCAGCTTAGACCCCTCCAGGACAGGGCGGAGAGGTGGAAACACCATATATTTT,CASSLDPSRTGRRGGNTIYF
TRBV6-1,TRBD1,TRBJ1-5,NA,TGTGCCAGCAAACTGACAGGGTCTGACAATCAGCCCCAGCATTTT,CASKLTGSDNQPQHF
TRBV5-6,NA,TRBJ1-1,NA,TGTGCCAGCAGCTTGGCGCCAGGGGTGAACACTGAAGCTTTCTTT,CASSLAPGVNTEAFF
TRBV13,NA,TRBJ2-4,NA,TGTGCCAGCAGCTCACTAGCCAAAAACATTCAGTACTTC,CASSSLAKNIQYF
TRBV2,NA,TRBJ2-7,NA,TGTGCCAGCGGACCCGAACAGGGCGCCTACGAGCAGTACTTC,CASGPEQGAYEQYF
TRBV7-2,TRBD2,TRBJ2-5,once,TGTGCCAGCAGTCCATTAGCGGGGGGGCTGGAGACCCAGTACTTC,CASSPLAGGLETQYF
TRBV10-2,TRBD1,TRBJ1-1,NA,TGCGCCAGCTTTGGGACAGCGAACACTGAAGCTTTCTTT,CASFGTANTEAFF
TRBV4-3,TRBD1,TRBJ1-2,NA,TGCGCCAGCAGCCTGGACAGGGACTATGGCTACACCTTC,CASSLDRDYGYTF